Below are 15 T cell receptor beta chains sequenced from a single sample in a study of T-cell memory formation after mild COVID-19. TCRdb ran MiXCR on the 5' RACE reads and lists one entry per CDR3 protein. Of 300,000 or so distinct CDR3 sequences listed, 16% were seen once; the top ten hold 20% to 25%. The sequenced material came from PBMCs or a T cell subset sorted from them (not recorded which). These receptors all stem from a man aged 18 to 30 who had mild COVID-19 (a few samples of this study predate the infection). Cell type and time point are not known.

This clonotype was found many times. This rearrangement joins TRBV4-1 to TRBJ1-2, with a possible D match to TRBD1 (5 bases). The V and J ends lost 1 base and 6 bases respectively, with 12 bases between them. CDR3 length: 14 residues. Germline CDR1 reads MGHRA; CDR2 reads YSYEKL. The CDR3 DNA reads as TGCGCCAGCAGCCAAGGGTTGGGGGGAAATGGCTACACCTTC. It specifies CASSQGLGGNGYTF.

This clonotype has more than one count but fewer than ten. The V gene is TRBV10-3, the J gene TRBJ2-5; 10 bases align to TRBD1. The CDR3 extends over 15 amino acids. Germline lookup yields CDR1 ENHRY and CDR2 SYGVKD. The trim removed 6 bases at V and 4 bases at J, leaving 8 bases unmatched. The CDR3: CAISHGQGGGETQYF. The CDR3 region has the DNA TGTGCCATCAGCCATGGACAGGGGGGAGGAGAGACCCAGTACTTC.

The chain combines TRBV20-1 with TRBJ1-3; maybe TRBD1 (5 bases). CDR1 is DFQATT, CDR2 SNEGSKA, per germline (reference sequence). The CDR3 loop spans 14 amino acids. The ends were cut back, 0 bases at V and 2 bases at J, with 8 bases in the middle. As DNA, the CDR3 is TGCAGTGCTAGAGAGCAGGGCGCTGGAAACACCATATATTTT. Amino acid sequence: CSAREQGAGNTIYF.

The chain combines TRBV20-1 with TRBJ1-2; TRBD1 might be the D (5 bases). Germline CDR1 reads DFQATT; CDR2 reads SNEGSKA (reference sequence). There are 13 residues in the CDR3. V was shortened by 8 bases and J by 6 bases, with 19 bases between the two germline ends. The CDR3 sequence: CSCIGGIGNGYTF. CDR3 DNA sequence: TGCAGTTGCATCGGGGGGATAGGAAATGGCTACACCTTC.

There are many counts of this clonotype. The gene calls are TRBV7-6 and TRBJ2-3, with D perhaps TRBD1 (6 bases). Between the trimmed V and J ends, which lost 1 base and 1 base, there was a span of 9 bases. The germline gives CDR1 SGHVS, CDR2 FNYEAQ. The CDR3 is 15 residues long. As DNA, the CDR3 is TGTGCCAGCAGCTTAGGGGGGACACGCACAGATACGCAGTATTTT. Translating it yields CASSLGGTRTDTQYF.

V usage is TRBV28 and J usage is TRBJ1-4; tentatively, D is TRBD1 (5 bases). V shed 1 base and J shed 7 bases, with 13 bases lying between them. The CDR3 contains 15 residues. CDR1 is MDHEN and CDR2 is SYDVKM in the germline V gene. The CDR3 DNA is TGTGCCAGCAGTTTATTAGCAGGGAGTGGTGAAAAACTGTTTTTT. It encodes CASSLLAGSGEKLFF.

This clonotype has only a few counts. The chain combines TRBV20-1 with TRBJ1-6, with D uncertain. V was trimmed by 2 bases and J by 0 bases, leaving 5 bases between them. Germline CDR1 reads DFQATT; CDR2 reads SNEGSKA (reference sequence). This CDR3 comprises 14 residues. CDR3 DNA sequence: TGCAGTGCTAGACCGGGCTCCTATAATTCACCCCTCCACTTT. Protein sequence: CSARPGSYNSPLHF.

This clonotype was counted a few times. The genes are TRBV7-6 and TRBJ2-2; D is perhaps TRBD2 (6 bases). Deletions cut 2 bases from V and 6 bases from J, with 13 bases between. The CDR3 runs 15 residues. CDR1 and CDR2 from the germline V gene are SGHVS and FNYEAQ. The CDR3: CASSLSGTPPGELFF. CDR3 bases: TGTGCCAGCAGCTTATCCGGGACTCCCCCCGGGGAGCTGTTTTTT. The full variable domain, rest sourced from reference TRBV7-6 and TRBJ2-2, is GAGVSQSPRYKVTKRGQDVALRCDPISGHVSLYWYRQALGQGPEFLTYFNYEAQQDKSGLPNDRFSAERPEGSISTLTIQRTEQRDSAMYRCASSLSGTPPGELFFGEGSRLTVL.

DNA of the CDR3: TGTGCCAGCAGCTTCGGTGGGAGGGATAGGGGGAACATTCAGTACTTC. It is translated as CASSFGGRDRGNIQYF. The gene calls are TRBV7-2 and TRBJ2-4, with D perhaps TRBD2 (7 bases). The germline V gene encodes CDR1 SGHTA and CDR2 FQGNSA. V was clipped by 3 bases and J by 7 bases, with 19 bases between them. The CDR3 covers 16 residues.

At least ten counts were recorded for this clonotype. This sequence joins TRBV5-1 and TRBJ2-3; the D gene is possibly TRBD1 (5 bases). Trimming took 3 bases from V and 0 from J, leaving 11 bases between them. From germline, CDR1 is SGHRS and CDR2 YFSETQ. The length of the CDR3 is 15 residues. CDR3 bases: TGCGCCAGCAGCTCGACAGATACTAGCACAGATACGCAGTATTTT. Translated, it gives CASSSTDTSTDTQYF.

This clonotype turned up a few times. The chain employs TRBV25-1 and TRBJ1-1, with D uncertain. CDR3 length equals 12 residues. Trimming took off 5 bases at V and 6 bases at J, with 10 bases between the two ends. Germline CDR1 reads MGHDK; CDR2 reads SYGVNS. This CDR3 reads CASSRVGSEAFF. Written as DNA, the CDR3 is TGTGCCAGCAGTCGAGTAGGGTCTGAAGCTTTCTTT.

The chain uses TRBV7-2 and TRBJ2-7; 9 bases are a match to TRBD1. With 5 bases clipped from V and 2 bases from J, the junction kept 4 bases outside the gene matches. The germline gives CDR1 SGHTA, CDR2 FQGNSA. The CDR3 totals 14 residues. CDR3 DNA sequence: TGTGCCAGCAGCCCCGGGACAGGGCCCTACGAGCAGTACGTC. This translates into CASSPGTGPYEQYV.

CDR3 in amino acids: CASSLDPRRRVGYTF. As DNA, the CDR3 is TGTGCCAGCAGCTTAGACCCCCGCAGGCGGGTCGGCTACACCTTC. The chain combines TRBV11-2 with TRBJ1-2; D gene uncertain. Looked up from germline, CDR1 is SGHAT and CDR2 is FQNNGV. V was shortened by 0 bases and J by 8 bases, with 16 bases between the two germline ends. This CDR3 spans 15 amino acids.

This clonotype was detected many times. The chain has TRBV7-9 and TRBJ1-4; 10 bases are shared with TRBD1. Trimming took 5 bases from V and 8 from J; bases not matched to a gene: 5. The CDR3 extends over 14 amino acids. Germline assignment: CDR1 SEHNR and CDR2 FQNEAQ (reference sequence). CDR3 DNA sequence: TGTGCCAGCAGCGTCGGACAGGGGGGCGAAAAACTGTTTTTT. Translating it yields CASSVGQGGEKLFF.

The chain couples TRBV29-1 to TRBJ2-3; D gene ambiguous. Trimming stripped 2 bases from V and 2 bases from J, with 14 bases between. From germline, CDR1 is SQVTM and CDR2 ANQGSEA. The CDR3 is 15 amino acids. The CDR3 region is CSVERASYPTDTQYF. The CDR3 DNA follows: TGCAGCGTTGAAAGGGCCAGTTACCCCACAGATACGCAGTATTTT.